These 21 T cell receptor beta chains came from one sample sequenced in a study of blood T cell repertoires in COVID-19 (dated by TCRdb to 2020 to 2021). Preparation of the library involved the immunoSEQ multiplex PCR assay. TCRdb mirrors the immuneACCESS table, restricted to in-frame sequences. Some clones are absent from its copies; in checked studies, under half trace to an unresolved V gene, and the reason for the others is unknown. Counted in this sample were about 170,000 clones; 77% of them appeared once. The ten largest make up approximately 2.8% of the sample. Sequenced input: peripheral blood. Source of these receptors: a man between 65 and 80 years old with acute or convalescent COVID-19.

The chain is built from TRBV28 and TRBJ2-7, with 9 nucleotides matching TRBD2. This CDR3 comprises 15 residues. The J segment lost 6 bases and the V segment lost 7 bases, leaving 13 bases of the junction unmatched. From germline, CDR1 is MDHEN and CDR2 SYDVKM. The DNA of the CDR3 is TGTGCCAGCATTCCGGGGGGCGGGAGGGCCATCGAGCAGTACTTC. Its protein product is CASIPGGGRAIEQYF.

The V gene is TRBV12-3 or TRBV12-4, the J gene TRBJ1-5; D gene uncertain. The CDR3 contains 12 residues. Trimming took off 3 bases at V and 5 bases at J, with 5 bases between the two ends. For the CDR3, the DNA is TGTGCCAGCAGTTTCCAGGATCAGCCCCAGCATTTT. Encoded protein: CASSFQDQPQHF.

The rearrangement uses TRBV19 and TRBJ1-1; no firm D call. Germline CDR1 and CDR2: LNHDA and SQIVND (reference sequence). This CDR3 has 17 amino acids. The germline V and J ends were trimmed by 3 bases and 1 base, with 18 bases remaining between them. CDR3 loop: CASSIRHSQLKNTEAFF. The CDR3 nucleotides read TGTGCCAGTAGTATTCGCCACAGCCAACTTAAGAACACTGAAGCTTTCTTT.

The J gene is TRBJ1-5, the V gene TRBV6-5; the D is unclear. The V end was cut by 7 bases, the J end by 3 bases, with 16 bases between. Germline-derived CDR1 and CDR2 are MNHEY and SVGAGI. The CDR3 has 15 residues. Here the CDR3 DNA reads TGTGCCAGCACTAACGGGGAGGACTTCAATCAGCCCCAGCATTTT. This encodes CASTNGEDFNQPQHF.

This chain uses TRBV29-1 with TRBJ1-1; 9 bases agree with TRBD1. Trimming cost V 3 bases and J 7 bases; bases outside gene matches: 9. This CDR3 comprises 14 residues. Germline values: CDR1 SQVTM, CDR2 ANQGSEA. The CDR3 DNA reads as TGCAGCGTTGAGGTGACAGGGGGGGGTATTGAAGCTTTCTTT. This codes for CSVEVTGGGIEAFF.

The chain links TRBV5-4 to TRBJ1-6, with 7 bases lining up with TRBD1. V shed 3 bases and J 6 bases; nucleotides not matched to a gene: 3. Per germline, CDR1 SGHNT and CDR2 YYREEE (reference sequence). The CDR3 consists of 14 residues. CDR3 sequence reads: CASSSRDSNSPLHF. As DNA, the CDR3 is TGTGCCAGCAGCTCCCGGGACAGTAATTCACCCCTCCACTTT.

In DNA form, the CDR3 reads TGTGCCAGCAGCGCCCCACTAGCGGCGGAGCAGTTCTTC. Translated: CASSAPLAAEQFF. V and J are TRBV7-2 and TRBJ2-1; 8 nucleotides align to TRBD2. Germline lookup yields CDR1 SGHTA and CDR2 FQGNSA. The CDR3 totals 13 residues. Trimming took 5 bases from V and 10 from J; bases not matched to a gene: 7.

The chain uses TRBV9 and TRBJ2-1; a possible D gene is TRBD2 (6 bases). This CDR3 spans 13 amino acids. CDR1 and CDR2 from the germline V gene are SGDLS and YYNGEE. The germline V and J ends were trimmed by 0 bases and 8 bases, with 9 bases remaining between them. The CDR3: CASSVAPSDEQFF. The CDR3 bases are TGTGCCAGCAGCGTAGCTCCTAGCGATGAGCAGTTCTTC.

The genes are TRBV25-1 and TRBJ1-4; the D gene is possibly TRBD1 (6 bases). From germline, CDR1 is MGHDK and CDR2 SYGVNS. Trimming left V 6 bases short and J 3 bases short, with 17 bases between. This CDR3 is built from 16 residues. The CDR3 loop is CASSPGQPNPNEKLFF. CDR3 DNA sequence: TGTGCCAGCAGCCCCGGACAGCCGAATCCTAATGAAAAACTGTTTTTT.

This clone was observed a single time. V gene TRBV4-3 combines with J gene TRBJ2-1; 9 nucleotides align to TRBD2. The germline gives CDR1 LGHNA, CDR2 YSLEER. CDR3 length: 17 residues. V was pared by 0 bases and J by 6 bases, with 9 bases of the junction left unmatched. CDR3: CASSQDREREAGNEQFF. DNA of the CDR3: TGCGCCAGCAGCCAAGATAGGGAGCGGGAGGCGGGCAATGAGCAGTTCTTC.

The rearrangement links TRBV30 to TRBJ1-5; D is perhaps TRBD1 (5 bases). Germline-derived CDR1 and CDR2 are GTSNPN and SVGIG (reference sequence). Trimming stripped 1 base from V and 4 bases from J, with 17 bases between. The CDR3 extends over 16 amino acids. The CDR3 protein is CAWSEEWGGVNQPQHF. The CDR3 region has the DNA TGTGCCTGGAGTGAAGAATGGGGGGGAGTTAATCAGCCCCAGCATTTT.

A few counts support this clone. This chain links TRBV7-2 with TRBJ2-1; TRBD2 agrees at 9 bases. V dropped 8 bases and J dropped 4; count of bases not matched to a gene: 6. The CDR3 has 14 amino acids. Germline CDR1 is SGHTA and CDR2 is FQGNSA. The CDR3 spells CASRGLARYNEQFF. The CDR3 region has the DNA TGTGCCAGCCGGGGACTAGCTAGATACAATGAGCAGTTCTTC.

This chain connects TRBV5-6 to TRBJ2-3, with 7 bases matching TRBD1. The CDR3 runs 18 residues. Unmatched junction bases numbered 10, after V lost 0 bases and J lost 0 bases. CDR1 and CDR2 (germline): SGHDT, YYEEEE. Here the CDR3 DNA reads TGTGCCAGCAGCTTGGACAGGGGACGACCCACTAGCACAGATACGCAGTATTTT. Its translation: CASSLDRGRPTSTDTQYF.

A few counts support this clone. This sequence joins TRBV7-2 and TRBJ1-5, with a weak D call TRBD1 (6 bases). The CDR3 consists of 15 residues. Germline V lookup: CDR1 SGHTA, CDR2 FQGNSA. Between the trimmed V and J ends, which lost 4 bases and 5 bases, there was a span of 15 bases. The CDR3 DNA sequence: TGTGCCAGCAGCTCTGGGGGCAGGGGCGATCAGCCCCAGCATTTT. Its translation: CASSSGGRGDQPQHF.

For the CDR3, the DNA is TGTGCCAGCAGCGCCGTAGCGGGGGGAGGGCAAGAGACCCAGTACTTC. It specifies CASSAVAGGGQETQYF. This rearrangement joins TRBV9 to TRBJ2-5; TRBD2 aligns across 10 bases. This CDR3 region has 16 residues. V shed 3 bases, J shed 2 bases, and the junction held 7 bases outside the gene matches. In germline, CDR1 is SGDLS, CDR2 YYNGEE.

The rearrangement joins TRBV28 to TRBJ2-5; 10 positions agree with TRBD1. The germline CDR1 and CDR2 sequences are MDHEN and SYDVKM. Germline trimming cut 4 bases from V and 4 bases from J; bases unmatched to any gene: 6. This CDR3 comprises 15 residues. The chain's CDR3 is CASSSPGTGAETQYF. DNA for the CDR3: TGTGCCAGCAGTTCCCCCGGGACAGGGGCAGAGACCCAGTACTTC.

The genes are TRBV7-8 and TRBJ2-1; the match to TRBD2 covers 8 bases. The germline CDR1 and CDR2 sequences are SGHVS and FQNEAQ. This CDR3 contains 16 residues. V was clipped by 1 base and J by 3 bases; unmatched bases: 5. The CDR3 DNA is TGTGCCAGCAGCTTAGGCGGGGGGAGAGGCTACAATGAGCAGTTCTTC. It codes for CASSLGGGRGYNEQFF.

This chain connects TRBV6-6 to TRBJ2-2; 9 bases align to TRBD2. CDR3 length equals 14 residues. The J segment lost 7 bases and the V segment lost 6 bases, leaving 6 bases of the junction unmatched. Per germline, CDR1 MNHNY and CDR2 SVGAGI (reference sequence). The CDR3 loop reads CASSSGTSIGELFF. CDR3 nucleotide sequence: TGTGCCAGCAGCTCCGGGACTAGCATCGGGGAGCTGTTTTTT.

This chain joins TRBV28 and TRBJ2-7, with 8 bases identical to TRBD1. CDR1 is MDHEN, CDR2 SYDVKM, per germline. The CDR3 covers 14 residues. The J segment lost 2 bases and the V segment lost 3 bases, leaving 3 bases of the junction unmatched. DNA for the CDR3: TGTGCCAGCAGTTTTGGGGACAGGACCTACGAGCAGTACTTC. Translated, it gives CASSFGDRTYEQYF.

The CDR3 loop is CASSLVQGNYGYTF. As DNA, the CDR3 is TGTGCCAGCAGCTTGGTTCAGGGCAACTATGGCTACACCTTC. The chain is built from TRBV5-8 and TRBJ1-2; the D gene is possibly TRBD1 (5 bases). The CDR3 has 14 amino acids. The V and J ends lost 0 bases and 2 bases respectively, with 8 bases between them. Germline V gene lookup returns CDR1 SGHTS and CDR2 YDEGEE.

J is TRBJ2-5 and V is TRBV5-1; perhaps TRBD1 as D (6 bases). The CDR3 totals 16 residues. CDR1 and CDR2 from the germline V gene are SGHRS and YFSETQ. The V end was cut by 0 bases, the J end by 4 bases, with 16 bases between. CDR3 DNA sequence: TGCGCCAGCAGCTTGGACGGACAGATCTTGGGAGAGACCCAGTACTTC. This translates into CASSLDGQILGETQYF.